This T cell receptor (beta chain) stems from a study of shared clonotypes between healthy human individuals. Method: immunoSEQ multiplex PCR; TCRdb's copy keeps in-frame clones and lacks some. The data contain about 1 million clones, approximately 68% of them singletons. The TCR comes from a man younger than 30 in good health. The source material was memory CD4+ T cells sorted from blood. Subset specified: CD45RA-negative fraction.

CDR3 sequence reads: CASSLGERRETQYF. The CDR3 region has the DNA TGTGCCAGCAGCTTGGGAGAGCGGAGGGAGACCCAGTACTTC. This chain connects TRBV5-4 to TRBJ2-5; a possible D gene is TRBD2 (5 bases). V lost 0 bases and J lost 5, with 11 bases in between. The CDR3 consists of 14 residues. Germline V gene lookup returns CDR1 SGHNT and CDR2 YYREEE (reference sequence).